Below, one T cell receptor (beta chain) is given with its context. By how much of the sample it makes up, this clone is medium-sized (0.01 to 0.1%). Its specific antigen is unknown. For this receptor, the gene names and germline sequences are taken from the mouse. With the read ending 1 residue before the CDR3 end, the germline J gene is used to fill in that end. The record originates from a study of tissue T cells after allogeneic stem cell transplantation (dated by TCRdb to about 2022). About the full investigation: Using research autopsies of patients with and without GVHD, plus mouse models of GVHD, the study profiled TCR beta repertoires across many tissues. The human arm was conducted as a prospective observational study, and neither blinding nor randomization was performed.

Overall results and qualifications from the work: In both patients and mice, T cells from blood and spleen covered only a limited part of the TCR repertoire found in tissues. Which tissue TCRs were alloreactive or antigen-specific was not determined in the study, and some clones might have been persisting host cells. Only a few T cell clones appeared in more than one patient, yet motif-based clustering showed tissue-specific repertoire signatures that were shared between patients. The patient cohort was small and varied clinically, and sampling depth was recognized as a limitation. Within patients, how anatomically similar tissues were was a major factor shaping TCR repertoire composition, regardless of disease or transplant status.

Library preparation was by the immunoSEQ multiplex PCR assay. Adaptive Biotechnologies performed TCRbeta CDR3 sequencing at survey depth and reported CDR3 sequences, V/J genes, productive frequency, and template counts. Amplification of TCR beta CDR3 regions started from genomic DNA instead of RNA. The paper's processing steps were these. Pairwise repertoire overlap between tissues was quantified with Jensen-Shannon divergence, where 1 means complete divergence and 0 identical. Based on pairwise JSD values, tissues were grouped by single-linkage agglomerative hierarchical clustering, and the results were shown as dendrograms. All patient samples were analyzed with GLIPH2 using simulation_depth 1000, kmer_min_depth 3 and cdr3_length_cutoff 8, and only groups containing more than two unique CDR3s were kept. A standardized tissue-overlap score was generated by extrapolating Jaccard GLIPH-group overlap across patients to a standard repertoire size of 1000 clones. Linear mixed-effect models, with tissue as a fixed effect and individual as a random effect, were used to test how diversity related to clinical or experimental variables. TCRdb carries this immuneACCESS record with in-frame sequences only. Its versions omit some clonotypes, under half of them owing to an unresolved V gene in the studies checked, with the rest unexplained. V, J and clone size are those of that table, while D and trimming were read from the DNA. The sample data list approximately 5,000 clones, and 35% to 50% of these were observed just once. The ten largest clones add up to about 15% of the sample.

The intended sense of this specimen's time point label: mouse harvest day 14 after allogeneic transplant. Each mouse graft consisted of 10^7 T-cell-depleted bone marrow cells plus 10^6 splenic CD5+ T cells and was given by tail vein injection. Mouse GVHD was modeled in a major MHC-mismatch B6 (H2b) into BALB/c (H2d) model, with tissues profiled at day 7 or 14. On day 7 or 14 post-transplant, mouse tissues and retro-orbital blood were harvested with separate sterile tools for each animal, and livers were flushed beforehand. Before genomic DNA isolation with the DNeasy Blood & Tissue Kit, mouse tissues were minced using razor blades in buffered saline. The CDR3 contains 13 residues, cysteine and phenylalanine counted. Part of the CDR3 DNA is given, 36 bases translated from base 1. From the germline V gene, CDR1 is KGHTA and CDR2 is FQNQQP.

Material: gut tissue. The chain is made from TRBV23 and TRBJ2-1. The receptor comes from a female BALB/c mouse given C57BL/6 T cells with graft-versus-host disease after an allogeneic hematopoietic cell transplant. This receptor carries the CDR3 CSSSPPGGAEQFF. The CDR3 bases that were read are TGCTCCAGCAGTCCCCCGGGAGGGGCTGAGCAGTTC.